This TCR beta chain stems from a study of cytomegalovirus exposure and HLA in healthy donors. Whole-study results and caveats: V- and J-gene trimming of TCR beta was linked (in a later analysis) to a missense DCLRE1C variant. TCR beta sequences reportedly predicted the HLA-A and HLA-B alleles of most subjects accurately. Overall, approximately 150 TCR beta chains were annotated as cytomegalovirus-associated. Among TCR beta chains of equal frequency, HLA-associated ones were more clonally expanded in a later analysis.

Primers: 60 Vbeta forward and 13 Jbeta reverse. This table comes from immunoSEQ multiplex PCR, and its TCRdb copy is limited to in-frame clones, with some not included. The sample lists about 140,000 clones, more than 75% occurring once. With respect to this clone: No antigen is known for it.

The CDR3 spans 18 residues. J was trimmed by 2 bases and V by 5 bases; bases with no gene match: 14. CDR1 and CDR2 (germline): SGHDT, YYEEEE. The chain is built from TRBV5-6 and TRBJ1-5; TRBD1 aligns across 9 bases. The clonotype was recovered from a man younger than 35 in good health and CMV-seropositive. The sample was PBMCs. CDR3 in DNA: TGTGCCAGCAGTCGGGGGGACAGGGAAATTTGGGGCAATCAGCCCCAGCATTTT. This translates into CASSRGDREIWGNQPQHF.